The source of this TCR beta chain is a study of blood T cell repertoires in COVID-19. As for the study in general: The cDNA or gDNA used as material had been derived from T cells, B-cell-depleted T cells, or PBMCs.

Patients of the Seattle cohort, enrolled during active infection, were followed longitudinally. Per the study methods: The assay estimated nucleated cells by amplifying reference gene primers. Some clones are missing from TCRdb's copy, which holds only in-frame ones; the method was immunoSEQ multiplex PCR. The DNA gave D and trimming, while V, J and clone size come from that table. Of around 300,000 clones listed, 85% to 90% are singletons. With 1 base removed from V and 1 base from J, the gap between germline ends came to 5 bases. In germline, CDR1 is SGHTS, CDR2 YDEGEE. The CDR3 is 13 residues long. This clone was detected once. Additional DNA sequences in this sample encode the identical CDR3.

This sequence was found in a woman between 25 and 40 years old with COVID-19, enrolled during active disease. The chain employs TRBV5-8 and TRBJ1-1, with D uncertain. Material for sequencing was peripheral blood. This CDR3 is CASSLNKNTEAFF. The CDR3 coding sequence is TGTGCCAGCAGCTTGAATAAGAACACTGAAGCTTTCTTT. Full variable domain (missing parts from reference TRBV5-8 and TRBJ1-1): EAGVTQSPTHLIKTRGQQATLRCSPISGHTSVYWYQQALGLGLQFLLWYDEGEERNRGNFPPRFSGRQFPNYSSELNVNALELEDSALYLCASSLNKNTEAFFGQGTRLTVV.